This TCR beta chain is from a study of blood T cell repertoires in COVID-19 (dated by TCRdb to the early 2020s). As for the study more broadly: Samples covering the acute and convalescent phases of COVID-19 were provided by collaborators in the United States, Italy and Spain. Samples came from the ongoing ImmuneRACE study (first 160 participants) plus 1,254 subjects from 6 global collaborators. The prospective study material was composed of cDNA or gDNA derived from T cells, B-cell-depleted T cells, or PBMCs. Nearly every sample came with metadata listing a de-identified subject ID, COVID-19 status, age in years and sex. Deeply sampled blood TCRbeta repertoires from subjects exposed to, actively infected with, or recovered from COVID-19 were included in the dataset. Where HLA class I and class II types were available, the types were taken from metadata supplied by the sample provider, not from assay-based typing. The repertoires were released in a freely available public database meant as a resource for research on the immune response to SARS-CoV-2. The research as a whole found: The amount of clinical and demographic metadata varied by source and participant and was provided uncurated.

About this clone itself: Its antigen has not been determined. No much larger clone exists at a distance of one base, and base qualities are not known.

TCRbeta CDR3 regions were amplified from genomic DNA using the immunoSEQ Assay, a bias-controlled multiplex PCR. In the original analysis: The number of nucleated cells in each sample was estimated from the amplification of reference gene primers within the assay. To quantify the absolute abundance of each unique TCRbeta CDR3 rearrangement, sequence reads were collapsed and filtered. For each sample, productive Simpson clonality was calculated as the square root of Simpson's diversity index over productive rearrangements. In TCRdb, the immuneACCESS table is reduced to in-frame sequences with V and J assigned. These tables do not hold every clone; where another copy was compared, an unresolved V gene accounts for under half, and the others remain unexplained. V, J and clone size derive from that table, while D and trimming were established from the DNA sequence. The sample includes 62,000 or so clones, with 75% to 90% observed a single time. The ten largest clones capture about 8.1% of the sample.

Collaborating institutions collected whole blood in K2EDTA tubes following their own protocols. Collaborator samples were shipped for TCRbeta analysis as frozen whole blood, isolated PBMCs, or DNA extracted from either sample type. Measured from the cysteine to the phenylalanine, the CDR3 is 16 residues long. Only the CDR3 part of the read is kept: 48 bases, read in frame from the first base. CDR1 and CDR2, looked up from the germline V gene (reference sequence), are SEHNR and FQNEAQ. V lost 1 base and J lost 1 base; the stretch between them is 13 bases long. The receptor comes from a man aged 45 to 65 with active COVID-19. The sequenced sample consisted of peripheral blood. The V gene is TRBV7-9 and the J gene is TRBJ1-1; TRBD1 could be the D gene, as 6 bases match. The CDR3 amino acid sequence is: CASSLVPGEGNTEAFF. The nucleotides are TGTGCCAGCAGCTTAGTCCCAGGGGAAGGGAACACTGAAGCTTTCTTT.